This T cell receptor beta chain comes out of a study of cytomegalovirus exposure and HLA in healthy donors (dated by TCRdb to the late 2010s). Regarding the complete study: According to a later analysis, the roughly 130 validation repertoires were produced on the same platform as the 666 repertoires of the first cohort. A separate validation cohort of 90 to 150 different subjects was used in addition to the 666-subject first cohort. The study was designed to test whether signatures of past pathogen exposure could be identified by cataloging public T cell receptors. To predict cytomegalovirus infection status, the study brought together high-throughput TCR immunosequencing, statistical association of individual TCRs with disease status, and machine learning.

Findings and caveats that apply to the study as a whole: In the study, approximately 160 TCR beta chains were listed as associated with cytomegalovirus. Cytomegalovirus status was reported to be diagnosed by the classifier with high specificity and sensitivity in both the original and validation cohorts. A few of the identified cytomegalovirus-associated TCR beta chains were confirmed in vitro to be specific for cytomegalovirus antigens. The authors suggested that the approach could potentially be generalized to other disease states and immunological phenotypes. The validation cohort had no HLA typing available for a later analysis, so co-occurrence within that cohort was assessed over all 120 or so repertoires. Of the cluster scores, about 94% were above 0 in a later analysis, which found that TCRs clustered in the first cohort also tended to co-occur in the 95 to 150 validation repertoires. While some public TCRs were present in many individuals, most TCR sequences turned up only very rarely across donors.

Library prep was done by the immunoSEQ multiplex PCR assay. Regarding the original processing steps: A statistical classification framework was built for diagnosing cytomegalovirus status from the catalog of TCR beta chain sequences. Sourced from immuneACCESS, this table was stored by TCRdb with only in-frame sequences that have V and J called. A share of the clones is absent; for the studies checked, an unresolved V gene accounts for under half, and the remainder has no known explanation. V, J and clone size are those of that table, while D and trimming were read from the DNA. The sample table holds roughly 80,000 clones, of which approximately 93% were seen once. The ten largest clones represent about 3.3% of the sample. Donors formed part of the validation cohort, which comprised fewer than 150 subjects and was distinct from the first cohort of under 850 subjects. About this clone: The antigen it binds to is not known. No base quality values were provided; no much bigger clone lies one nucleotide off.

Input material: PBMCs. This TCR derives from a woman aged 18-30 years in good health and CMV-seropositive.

The encoded CDR3 is CSVVAGESYNEQFF. The nucleotide sequence is given as TGCAGCGTAGTAGCGGGAGAATCCTACAATGAGCAGTTCTTC. The rearranged chain carries TRBV29-1 and TRBJ2-1; TRBD2 agrees with 9 junctional bases. The CDR3 runs 14 amino acids, cysteine and phenylalanine included. Only the CDR3 part of the read is kept: 42 bases, read in frame from the first base. CDR1 SQVTM and CDR2 ANQGSEA are derived from the germline V gene. V lost 6 bases and J lost 1 base, and the count of bases not matched to a germline gene is 4.